A single T cell receptor (beta chain) is shown here with its context. The antigen remains unidentified. The sample comes from a study of T-cell reconstitution after alpha-beta-depleted transplantation in children. The germline gives CDR1 MGHDK, CDR2 SYGVNS. There are 15 residues in the CDR3. Unmatched junction bases numbered 2, after V lost 2 bases and J lost 3 bases. Whole-study findings and limits: Surviving recipient T cells and intrathymic progenitors accounted for some patients' high TCRbeta diversity at day 60. Most T-cell counts and diversity one year after the transplant came from T cells that were newly produced. As was reported, about two months after transplant, alpha-beta T cells came from several hundred expanded graft clones.

The TCRbeta library was prepared with unique molecular identifiers. TCRdb analysed the PCR reads with MiXCR anew, one entry per CDR3 protein. The data contain 200,000 to 250,000 distinct CDR3 sequences, about 8.2% of them singletons. This chain joins TRBV25-1 and TRBJ2-7, with 12 bases identical to TRBD2. The starting material was PBMCs, mostly from graft donor cells, obtained 360 days after TCRalphabeta/CD19-depleted stem cell transplant. The source of this sequence is a male patient aged 2 to 10 who had a stem cell transplant for acute myeloid leukemia, so the T cells may come from the graft donor. The CDR3 bases are TGTGCCAGCAGTGAAAAGACTAGCGGGAGCTACGAGCAGTACTTC. This sequence encodes CASSEKTSGSYEQYF.